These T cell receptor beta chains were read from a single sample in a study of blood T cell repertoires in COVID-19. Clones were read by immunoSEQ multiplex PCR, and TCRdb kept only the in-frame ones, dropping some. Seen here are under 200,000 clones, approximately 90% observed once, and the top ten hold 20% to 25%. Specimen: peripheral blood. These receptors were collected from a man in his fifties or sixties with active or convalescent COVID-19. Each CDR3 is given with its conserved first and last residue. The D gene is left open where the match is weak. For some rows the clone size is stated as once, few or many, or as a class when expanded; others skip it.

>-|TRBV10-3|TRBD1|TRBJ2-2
CAISKGQTGELFF
TGTGCCATCAGCAAGGGACAGACCGGGGAGCTGTTTTTT
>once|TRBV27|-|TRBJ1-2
CASSLRVGVWGYGYTF
TGTGCCAGCAGTTTAAGGGTCGGGGTTTGGGGTTATGGCTACACCTTC
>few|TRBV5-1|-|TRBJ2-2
CASRDQGGTGELFF
TGCGCCAGCAGAGACCAGGGCGGAACCGGGGAGCTGTTTTTT
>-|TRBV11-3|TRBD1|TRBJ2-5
CASSATGAGETQYF
TGTGCCAGCAGCGCCACAGGGGCAGGGGAGACCCAGTACTTC
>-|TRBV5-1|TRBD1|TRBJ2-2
CASSLDGQGAVGELFF
TGCGCCAGCAGCTTGGATGGACAGGGGGCGGTCGGGGAGCTGTTTTTT
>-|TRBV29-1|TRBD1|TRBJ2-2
CSVDKGGRGTDTGELFF
TGCAGCGTTGATAAGGGTGGCAGGGGGACGGACACCGGGGAGCTGTTTTTT
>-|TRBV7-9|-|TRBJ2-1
CASNTDTREQFF
TGTGCCAGCAACACGGACACTCGCGAGCAGTTCTTC
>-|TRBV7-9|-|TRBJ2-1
CASSLARGVFGSDNEQFF
TGTGCCAGCAGCTTAGCGCGAGGTGTGTTTGGATCGGACAATGAGCAGTTCTTC
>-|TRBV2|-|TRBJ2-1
CASSESGRGEQFF
TGTGCCAGCAGTGAATCGGGTAGGGGGGAGCAGTTCTTC
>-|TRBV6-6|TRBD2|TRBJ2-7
CASGKRGGSSEQYF
TGTGCCAGCGGTAAGCGGGGGGGCTCGAGCGAGCAGTACTTC
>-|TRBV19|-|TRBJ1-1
CASSDRGAVTEAFF
TGTGCCAGTAGTGATCGGGGGGCCGTCACTGAAGCTTTCTTT
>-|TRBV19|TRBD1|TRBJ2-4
CASSIGLTGNAAKNIQYF
TGTGCCAGTAGTATAGGGTTGACAGGGAATGCGGCCAAAAACATTCAGTACTTC
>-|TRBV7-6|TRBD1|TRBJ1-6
CASSSRGTGGSPLHF
TGTGCCAGCAGCTCCCGGGGGACAGGGGGTTCACCCCTCCACTTT
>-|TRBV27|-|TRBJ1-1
CASRGRGAGNTEAFF
TGTGCCAGCAGGGGGAGGGGCGCTGGGAACACTGAAGCTTTCTTT
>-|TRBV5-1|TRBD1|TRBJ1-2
CASSQGAANYGYTF
TGCGCCAGCAGTCAGGGGGCGGCTAACTATGGCTACACCTTC
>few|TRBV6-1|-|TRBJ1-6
CASSEARARSSYNSPLHF
TGTGCCAGCAGTGAAGCGAGGGCTCGCAGCTCCTATAATTCACCCCTCCACTTT
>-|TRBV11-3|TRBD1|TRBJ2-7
CASSSIDRADEQYF
TGTGCCAGCAGCTCTATAGACAGGGCCGACGAGCAGTACTTC
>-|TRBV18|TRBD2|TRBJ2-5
CASSPRQRGGQETQYF
TGTGCCAGCTCACCACGGCAGCGGGGGGGACAAGAGACCCAGTACTTC
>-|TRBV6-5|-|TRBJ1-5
CASTPTGNQPQHF
TGTGCCAGCACCCCGACAGGCAATCAGCCCCAGCATTTT
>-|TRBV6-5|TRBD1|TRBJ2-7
CASGVRGHEQYF
TGTGCCAGCGGGGTTAGGGGGCACGAGCAGTACTTC
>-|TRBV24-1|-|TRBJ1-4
CATPEEKLFF
TGTGCCACCCCCGAGGAAAAACTGTTTTTT
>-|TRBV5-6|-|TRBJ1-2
CASSLSDGYGYTF
TGTGCCAGCAGCTTATCAGACGGGTATGGCTACACCTTC
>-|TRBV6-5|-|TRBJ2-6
CASSRQYSGANVLTF
TGTGCCAGCAGCCGACAGTACTCTGGGGCCAACGTCCTGACTTTC
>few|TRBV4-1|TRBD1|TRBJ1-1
CASSRNRGGTEAFF
TGCGCCAGCAGCCGGAACAGGGGTGGCACTGAAGCTTTCTTT
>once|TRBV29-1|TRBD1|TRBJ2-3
CSVSGQGASDTQYF
TGCAGCGTTTCGGGACAGGGGGCGTCAGATACGCAGTATTTT
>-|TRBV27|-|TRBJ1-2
CASSTHAGEYGYTF
TGTGCCAGCAGTACCCACGCTGGGGAGTATGGCTACACCTTC
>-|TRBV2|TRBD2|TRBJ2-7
CASSGLAASNYEQYF
TGTGCCAGCAGTGGTCTAGCGGCTTCTAACTACGAGCAGTACTTC
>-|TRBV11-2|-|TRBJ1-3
CASSLDRQGLSGNTIYF
TGTGCCAGCAGCTTAGACAGGCAGGGACTCTCTGGAAACACCATATATTTT
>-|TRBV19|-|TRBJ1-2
CASSIFYGYTF
TGTGCCAGTAGTATCTTCTATGGCTACACCTTC
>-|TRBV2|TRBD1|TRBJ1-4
CASNDRGPQEKLFF
TGTGCCAGCAACGATAGGGGGCCGCAGGAAAAACTGTTTTTT
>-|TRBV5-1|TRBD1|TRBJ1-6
CASSLAGQGGSPLHF
TGCGCCAGCAGCTTGGCGGGACAGGGAGGATCACCCCTCCACTTT
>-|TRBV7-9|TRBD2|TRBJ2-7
CASSFGGVEGSEQYF
TGTGCCAGCAGCTTCGGGGGGGTAGAGGGCTCCGAGCAGTACTTC
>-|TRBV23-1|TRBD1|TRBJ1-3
CASSPPPRGGSGNTIYF
TGCGCCAGCAGTCCCCCCCCAAGAGGGGGCAGTGGAAACACCATATATTTT
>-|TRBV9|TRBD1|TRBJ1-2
CASSVNQGAGKGYTF
TGTGCCAGCAGCGTCAACCAGGGGGCCGGGAAAGGCTACACCTTC
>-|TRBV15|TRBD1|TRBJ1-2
CATSTLSITGGLGGYTF
TGTGCCACCAGCACTCTATCTATCACAGGGGGCCTAGGTGGCTACACCTTC
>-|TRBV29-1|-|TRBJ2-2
CSALDSSSNTGELFF
TGCAGCGCACTCGACAGCTCCTCTAACACCGGGGAGCTGTTTTTT
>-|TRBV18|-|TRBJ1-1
CASSPGLMNTEAFF
TGTGCCAGCTCACCGGGACTGATGAACACTGAAGCTTTCTTT
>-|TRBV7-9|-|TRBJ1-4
CASSSTAANEKLFF
TGTGCCAGCAGCTCGACAGCAGCTAATGAAAAACTGTTTTTT
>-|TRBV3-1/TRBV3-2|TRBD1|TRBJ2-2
CASKGQGRTGELFF
TGTGCCAGCAAGGGACAGGGGAGAACCGGGGAGCTGTTTTTT
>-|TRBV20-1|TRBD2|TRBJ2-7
CSARGGYEQYF
TGCAGTGCTCGGGGGGGATACGAGCAGTACTTC
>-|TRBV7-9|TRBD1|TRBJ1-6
CASGVGTGSSPLHF
TGTGCCAGCGGGGTAGGGACAGGGAGTTCACCCCTCCACTTT
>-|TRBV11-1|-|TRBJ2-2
CASGRNRSPGELFF
TGTGCCAGCGGTCGGAACAGATCCCCCGGGGAGCTGTTTTTT
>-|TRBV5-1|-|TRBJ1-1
CASSPEVAGNTEAFF
TGCGCCAGCAGCCCGGAGGTGGCGGGGAACACTGAAGCTTTCTTT
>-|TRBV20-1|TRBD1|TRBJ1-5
CSASSFWRGQGSLNQPQHF
TGCAGTGCTAGTTCTTTTTGGAGGGGACAGGGGTCTTTGAATCAGCCCCAGCATTTT
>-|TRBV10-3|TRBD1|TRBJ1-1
CATRQGANTEAFF
TGTGCCACGAGACAGGGGGCGAACACTGAAGCTTTCTTT
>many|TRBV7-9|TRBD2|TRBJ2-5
CASSQGLAGGFKETQYF
TGTGCCAGCAGCCAAGGACTAGCGGGGGGCTTTAAAGAGACCCAGTACTTC
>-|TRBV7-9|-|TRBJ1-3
CASSVQSSGNTIYF
TGTGCCAGCAGCGTACAGAGCTCTGGAAACACCATATATTTT
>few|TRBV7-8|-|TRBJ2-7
CASSLASLAPEQYF
TGTGCCAGCAGCTTAGCGAGTCTAGCCCCCGAGCAGTACTTC
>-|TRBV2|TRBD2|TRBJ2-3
CASRSSLAGGPDTQYF
TGTGCCAGCCGATCCTCTTTAGCGGGGGGTCCAGATACGCAGTATTTT